This TCR beta chain was identified in a study of blood T cell repertoires in COVID-19. Study-level information: Material from acute and convalescent COVID-19 was sourced from the United States, Italy and Spain. T cells, B-cell-depleted T cells, or PBMCs provided the cDNA or gDNA that served as material.

As originally analysed: The assay estimated nucleated cells by amplifying reference gene primers. The assay was immunoSEQ multiplex PCR, and TCRdb's table has in-frame clones only and misses some. V and J calls plus clone size are reproduced from that table; the DNA served to infer D and trimming. The sample has about 120,000 clones, over 65% seen once. Sequenced: peripheral blood. This receptor was taken from a man aged 55-75 years with acute or convalescent COVID-19.

The CDR3 sequence: CASSIGDFPNIQYF. CDR3 nucleotides: TGTGCCAGTAGTATCGGGGACTTTCCCAACATTCAGTACTTC. This chain connects TRBV19 to TRBJ2-4, with D possibly matching TRBD2 (6 bases). This CDR3 contains 14 residues. The germline V gene has CDR1 LNHDA and CDR2 SQIVND (reference sequence). The ends were cut back, 3 bases at V and 7 bases at J, with 13 bases in the middle.